One sample yielded the 30 T cell receptor beta chains listed below, sequenced in a study of blood T cell repertoires in COVID-19. Clones were read by immunoSEQ multiplex PCR, and TCRdb kept only the in-frame ones, dropping some. The sample records approximately 240,000 clones, around 85% being singletons. The sequencing sample was made of PBMCs or T cells enriched from blood (not recorded which). Source of these receptors: a woman aged 50 to 60 in a cohort exposed to, infected with or recovered from COVID-19 (not recorded which).

This sequence joins TRBV19 and TRBJ1-3; D is unclear. Germline V lookup: CDR1 LNHDA, CDR2 SQIVND (reference sequence). Between the trimmed V and J ends, which lost 1 base and 3 bases, there was a span of 7 bases. This CDR3 contains 14 residues. The CDR3 loop is CASSIGVRGNTIYF. CDR3 nucleotide sequence: TGTGCCAGTAGTATAGGAGTTCGTGGAAACACCATATATTTT.

The rearrangement links TRBV7-2 to TRBJ1-2, with D uncertain. Germline V gives CDR1 SGHTA, CDR2 FQGNSA. This CDR3 comprises 14 residues. V lost 1 base, J lost 7 bases, and 13 bases lay in between. CDR3 amino acids: CASSLVFAGGGYTF. The CDR3 DNA sequence: TGTGCCAGCAGCTTAGTATTTGCCGGTGGTGGCTACACCTTC.

This clone was counted between two and nine times. V and J are TRBV10-3 and TRBJ1-1; 7 nucleotides agree with TRBD1. Trimming at V came to 0 bases and at J to 3 bases, leaving 7 bases not matched to a gene. The CDR3 runs 16 residues. Germline CDR1 and CDR2: ENHRY and SYGVKD. The CDR3 DNA reads as TGTGCCATCAGTGAGTCGGAAGGGGGCTTGTACACTGAAGCTTTCTTT. Its translation: CAISESEGGLYTEAFF.

This chain uses TRBV7-2 with TRBJ2-2; 8 nucleotides agree with TRBD2. This CDR3 is 15 amino acids long. Losses at the gene ends were 7 bases for V and 4 bases for J; bases not matched to a gene: 8. Germline assignment: CDR1 SGHTA and CDR2 FQGNSA. The CDR3 sequence: CASNPGGAPTGELFF. CDR3 in DNA: TGTGCCAGCAACCCCGGGGGGGCTCCCACCGGGGAGCTGTTTTTT.

The rearrangement joins TRBV15 to TRBJ2-2; 8 bases are shared with TRBD2. Germline assignment: CDR1 LNHNV and CDR2 YYDKDF (reference sequence). V lost 0 bases, J lost 5 bases, and 5 bases stayed unmatched. The CDR3 totals 16 residues. CDR3 residues: CATSRDAGGFTGELFF. The CDR3 DNA sequence: TGTGCCACCAGCAGAGATGCGGGGGGTTTTACCGGGGAGCTGTTTTTT.

This clone was observed a single time. The chain links TRBV6-5 to TRBJ2-7; TRBD1 aligns across 8 bases. Per the germline V gene, CDR1 is MNHEY and CDR2 is SVGAGI. The V segment lost 5 bases and the J segment 2 bases; nucleotides outside the gene matches: 8. CDR3 size: 15 residues. The CDR3 region has the DNA TGTGCCAGCAGTCGCACGACAGGGGTTACCTACGAGCAGTACTTC. Protein: CASSRTTGVTYEQYF.

This chain joins TRBV7-2 and TRBJ1-2; no definite D call. V was clipped by 1 base and J by 5 bases, with 8 bases between them. This CDR3 is 13 amino acids long. CDR1 and CDR2 from the germline V gene are SGHTA and FQGNSA. CDR3 sequence (DNA): TGTGCCAGCAGCTTAGGGGTCGGGTATGGCTACACCTTC. It yields the protein CASSLGVGYGYTF. Based on the CDR3 plus reference TRBV7-2 and TRBJ1-2, the full variable domain is GAGVSQSPSNKVTEKGKDVELRCDPISGHTALYWYRQSLGQGLEFLIYFQGNSAPDKSGLPSDRFSAERTGGSVSTLTIQRTQQEDSAVYLCASSLGVGYGYTFGSGTRLTVV.

DNA of the CDR3: TGTGCCAGCACCCTGGACGGAGGATTTGGGCCCCAGCATTTT. This codes for CASTLDGGFGPQHF. The rearrangement uses TRBV7-8 and TRBJ1-5; D gene ambiguous. Germline CDR1 and CDR2: SGHVS and FQNEAQ. The CDR3 runs to 14 residues. V lost 7 bases to trimming and J lost 9 bases, with 19 bases between them.

The genes are TRBV9 and TRBJ2-1; D not resolved. Germline assignment: CDR1 SGDLS and CDR2 YYNGEE. V lost 1 base and J 3 bases, leaving 14 bases between the germline ends. CDR3 length equals 16 residues. The CDR3, as DNA: TGTGCCAGCAGCGTACAGACTGTTCGCTACTACAATGAGCAGTTCTTC. Amino acid sequence: CASSVQTVRYYNEQFF.

Only a few counts were recorded for this clone. The chain couples TRBV7-6 to TRBJ2-7, with a possible D match to TRBD1 (5 bases). Deletions cut 1 base from V and 2 bases from J, with 9 bases between. CDR1 SGHVS and CDR2 FNYEAQ come from the germline V gene. This CDR3 is 14 amino acids long. The CDR3 DNA follows: TGTGCCAGCAGCTTAGAGGCAGGGACCTACGAGCAGTACTTC. This codes for CASSLEAGTYEQYF.

This clone was seen just once. The rearrangement joins TRBV29-1 to TRBJ2-7; a possible D gene is TRBD1 (6 bases). Germline CDR1 is SQVTM and CDR2 is ANQGSEA. Trimming left V 6 bases short and J 4 bases short, with 13 bases between. There are 12 residues in the CDR3. CDR3 residues: CSVAGQRYEQYF. DNA of the CDR3: TGCAGCGTAGCTGGACAGAGGTACGAGCAGTACTTC.

This clone was detected once. The chain combines TRBV7-8 with TRBJ2-7, with a weak D call TRBD1 (5 bases). V was trimmed by 5 bases and J by 0 bases, leaving 17 bases between them. The V gene's germline CDR1 is SGHVS and CDR2 FQNEAQ. This CDR3 is 16 amino acids long. CDR3 bases: TGTGCCAGCAGCAAAGCCAGGGTCAGAGTCTCCTACGAGCAGTACTTC. Translation: CASSKARVRVSYEQYF.

V gene TRBV5-1 combines with J gene TRBJ2-3, with D possibly TRBD1 on 5 matching bases. CDR3 size: 15 residues. The V end was cut by 6 bases, the J end by 4 bases, with 18 bases between. Germline CDR1 and CDR2: SGHRS and YFSETQ. The CDR3: CASNLGQWGPDTQYF. CDR3 coding DNA: TGCGCCAGCAACCTGGGTCAGTGGGGCCCAGATACGCAGTATTTT.

The J gene is TRBJ2-7, the V gene TRBV29-1; no reliable D call. Germline assignment: CDR1 SQVTM and CDR2 ANQGSEA. The CDR3 consists of 14 residues. Trimming left V 0 bases short and J 5 bases short, with 14 bases between. The CDR3 DNA is TGCAGCGTTGAAGATCTAATGGGTACTAACGAGCAGTACTTC. This encodes CSVEDLMGTNEQYF.

This clone was counted only a few times. The chain combines TRBV7-8 with TRBJ2-1, with D tentatively TRBD1 (6 bases). The germline gives CDR1 SGHVS, CDR2 FQNEAQ. The V gene lost 5 bases and the J gene lost 11 bases, with 10 bases spanning the gap. The CDR3 loop spans 11 amino acids. The CDR3: CASSPGQKQFF. Written as DNA, the CDR3 is TGTGCCAGCAGCCCAGGACAGAAGCAGTTCTTC.

The rearrangement links TRBV2 to TRBJ1-6, with 7 bases that match TRBD1. Per the germline V gene, CDR1 is SNHLY and CDR2 is FYNNEI. V was pared by 2 bases and J by 10 bases, with 8 bases of the junction left unmatched. The CDR3 has 15 residues. CDR3 sequence reads: CASSEPAGGRSPLHF. The CDR3 nucleotides are TGTGCCAGCAGTGAACCCGCAGGGGGTAGGTCACCCCTCCACTTT. Together with reference TRBV2 and TRBJ1-6, the CDR3 gives the full variable domain: EPEVTQTPSHQVTQMGQEVILRCVPISNHLYFYWYRQILGQKVEFLVSFYNNEISEKSEIFDDQFSVERPDGSNFTLKIRSTKLEDSAMYFCASSEPAGGRSPLHFGNGTRLTVT.

This clone has a single count. The V call is TRBV19, the J call TRBJ1-5; D ambiguous. Germline V CDR1 and CDR2: LNHDA, SQIVND (reference sequence). Trimming shortened V by 6 bases and J by 4 bases, and 7 bases separated the two germline ends. The CDR3 is made up of 12 amino acids. The CDR3 region is CASRPSNQPQHF. The CDR3 bases are TGTGCCAGTAGACCTAGTAATCAGCCCCAGCATTTT.

This chain links TRBV5-1 with TRBJ1-1; the match to TRBD1 covers 7 bases. V was clipped by 4 bases and J by 3 bases; unmatched bases: 6. This CDR3 comprises 14 residues. Germline values: CDR1 SGHRS, CDR2 YFSETQ. The CDR3 protein is CASSTGTAYTEAFF. CDR3 coding DNA: TGCGCCAGCAGCACCGGGACAGCCTACACTGAAGCTTTCTTT.

The chain employs TRBV6-5 and TRBJ2-5, with 7 bases fitting TRBD1. Per the germline V gene, CDR1 is MNHEY and CDR2 is SVGAGI. The CDR3 covers 16 residues. Trimming at V came to 2 bases and at J to 5 bases, leaving 11 bases not matched to a gene. The CDR3 coding sequence is TGTGCCAGCAGTTACCAACAGGGGATGGAGATGGAGACCCAGTACTTC. It encodes CASSYQQGMEMETQYF.

The chain combines TRBV7-9 with TRBJ2-5; possible D gene TRBD2, 7 bases. CDR1 SEHNR and CDR2 FQNEAQ come from the germline V gene (reference sequence). The CDR3 runs to 15 residues. V lost 2 bases and J 5 bases, leaving 15 bases between the germline ends. CDR3 residues: CASSLWGGAEETQYF. In DNA, the CDR3 is TGTGCCAGCAGCTTATGGGGGGGCGCCGAGGAGACCCAGTACTTC.

The genes are TRBV7-2 and TRBJ1-2; no clear D. The CDR3 runs to 13 residues. The V end was cut by 5 bases, the J end by 3 bases, with 10 bases between. Germline V gene lookup returns CDR1 SGHTA and CDR2 FQGNSA. For the CDR3, the DNA is TGTGCCAGCAGCCCCGGGAGGGACTATGGCTACACCTTC. Encoded protein: CASSPGRDYGYTF.

This sequence joins TRBV2 and TRBJ2-1, with TRBD2 matching 12 bases. CDR3 length: 15 amino acids. Germline-derived CDR1 and CDR2 are SNHLY and FYNNEI. With V trimmed by 2 bases and J by 5 bases, 1 base remained unmatched. Written as DNA, the CDR3 is TGTGCCAGCAGTGAACTAGCGGGGGGGAACAATGAGCAGTTCTTC. This codes for CASSELAGGNNEQFF.

This clone was seen more than once but under ten times. The chain uses TRBV4-2 and TRBJ2-5, with D perhaps matching TRBD2 (6 bases). The V gene lost 1 base and the J gene lost 5 bases, with 23 bases spanning the gap. The germline gives CDR1 LGHNA, CDR2 YNFKEQ. The CDR3 runs to 18 residues. CDR3 amino acids: CASSQGGATGGRGETQYF. The CDR3 nucleotides read TGTGCCAGCAGCCAAGGTGGAGCGACCGGGGGACGAGGGGAGACCCAGTACTTC.

Concerning this clone itself: Other nucleotide sequences in the sample specify the same CDR3. This rearrangement joins TRBV18 to TRBJ1-1, with D possibly matching TRBD1 (5 bases). The CDR3 runs to 13 residues. Trimming shortened V by 4 bases and J by 2 bases, and 8 bases separated the two germline ends. Germline CDR1 is KGHSH and CDR2 is LQKENI. The CDR3 DNA reads TGTGCCAGCTCACAACAGGCTAACACTGAAGCTTTCTTT. Amino acid sequence: CASSQQANTEAFF.

The chain employs TRBV5-6 and TRBJ2-1; 7 bases line up with TRBD1. Germline loops: CDR1 SGHDT, CDR2 YYEEEE. The CDR3 contains 14 residues. V lost 2 bases, J lost 6 bases, and 5 bases stayed unmatched. The CDR3 loop is CASSFGTAFNEQFF. DNA of the CDR3: TGTGCCAGCAGCTTCGGGACAGCCTTCAATGAGCAGTTCTTC.

This rearrangement joins TRBV5-5 to TRBJ1-2; D may be TRBD1 (6 bases). The CDR3 loop spans 16 amino acids. Germline V CDR1 and CDR2: SGHKS, YYEKEE (reference sequence). Trimming removed 4 bases from V and 6 bases from J, with 22 bases in between. CDR3 DNA: TGTGCCAGCAGCACTGCACCGGGCCCTCAGGGGCATGGCTACACCTTC. Protein sequence: CASSTAPGPQGHGYTF. Filled out from reference TRBV5-5 and TRBJ1-2, the complete variable domain reads DAGVTQSPTHLIKTRGQQVTLRCSPISGHKSVSWYQQVLGQGPQFIFQYYEKEERGRGNFPDRFSARQFPNYSSELNVNALLLGDSALYLCASSTAPGPQGHGYTFGSGTRLTVV.

The chain joins TRBV28 to TRBJ1-2, with 9 bases lining up with TRBD1. J was trimmed by 4 bases and V by 6 bases; bases with no gene match: 3. The CDR3 spans 13 residues. Germline CDR1 reads MDHEN; CDR2 reads SYDVKM. The CDR3 bases are TGTGCCAGCAGACAGGGGGCGGGCTATGGCTACACCTTC. Amino acid sequence: CASRQGAGYGYTF.

V and J are TRBV7-3 and TRBJ2-2; no firm D call. Trimming left V 5 bases short and J 1 base short, with 17 bases between. Germline V gives CDR1 SGHTA, CDR2 FQGTGA. The CDR3 length is 17 residues. DNA for the CDR3: TGTGCCAGCAGCCTCATCGGCTCGACAAGGAACACCGGGGAGCTGTTTTTT. Residues: CASSLIGSTRNTGELFF.

The chain couples TRBV7-2 to TRBJ2-2, with TRBD2 as a possible D gene (7 bases). Trimming removed 2 bases from V and 1 base from J, with 11 bases in between. CDR3 length: 16 amino acids. Germline lookup yields CDR1 SGHTA and CDR2 FQGNSA. CDR3 nucleotide sequence: TGTGCCAGCAGCTTAACGGGGGGCCGGAACACCGGGGAGCTGTTTTTT. It translates to CASSLTGGRNTGELFF.

This chain connects TRBV9 to TRBJ1-1, with TRBD1 identical over 7 bases. The CDR3 runs 13 residues. Germline lookup yields CDR1 SGDLS and CDR2 YYNGEE. Trimming cost V 4 bases and J 4 bases; bases outside gene matches: 4. CDR3 sequence reads: CASSNRGFTEAFF. In DNA form, the CDR3 reads TGTGCCAGCAGCAACAGGGGATTCACTGAAGCTTTCTTT.